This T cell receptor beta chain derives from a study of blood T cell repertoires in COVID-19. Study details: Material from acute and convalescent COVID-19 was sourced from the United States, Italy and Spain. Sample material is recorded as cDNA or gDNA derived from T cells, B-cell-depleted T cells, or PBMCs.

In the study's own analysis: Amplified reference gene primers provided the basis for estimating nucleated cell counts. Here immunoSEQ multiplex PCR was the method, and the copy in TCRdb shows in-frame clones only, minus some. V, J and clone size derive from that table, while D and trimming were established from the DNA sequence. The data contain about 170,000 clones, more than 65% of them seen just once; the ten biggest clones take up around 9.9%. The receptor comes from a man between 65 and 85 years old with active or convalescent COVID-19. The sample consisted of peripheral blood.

The CDR3: CASILRAGGTDTQYF. DNA for the CDR3: TGTGCCAGCATCCTACGGGCAGGGGGCACAGATACGCAGTATTTT. The gene calls are TRBV2 and TRBJ2-3, with a tentative D call TRBD1 (6 bases). This CDR3 region has 15 residues. Between the trimmed V and J ends, which lost 7 bases and 1 base, there was a span of 15 bases. Germline assignment: CDR1 SNHLY and CDR2 FYNNEI.